The 11 T cell receptor beta chains given below trace back to one sample, sequenced in a study of T cells in localized non-small cell lung cancer. Measured with immunoSEQ multiplex PCR; TCRdb has only the in-frame clones, and not every one. The repertoire holds some 51,000 clones, with 86% as singletons. The sequences come from peripheral blood, collected before any cancer treatment. Receptor source: a woman aged 35-75 years with stage I lung adenocarcinoma.

This chain links TRBV11-2 with TRBJ2-1; 10 nucleotides align to TRBD1. The CDR3 runs to 14 residues. V lost 4 bases and J lost 6; bases outside the gene matches: 3. Germline V CDR1 and CDR2: SGHAT, FQNNGV. The CDR3 region is CASSWDRGGNEQFF. The DNA for the CDR3 is TGTGCCAGCAGCTGGGACAGGGGTGGCAATGAGCAGTTCTTC.

The table lists this clone with a few counts. CDR3 protein: CASSVGPESYEQYF. The CDR3 DNA reads TGTGCCAGCAGCGTAGGGCCAGAATCCTACGAGCAGTACTTC. The chain carries TRBV9 and TRBJ2-7, with D uncertain. CDR1 is SGDLS and CDR2 is YYNGEE in the germline V gene. The CDR3 has 14 amino acids. V was pared by 0 bases and J by 1 base, with 8 bases between.

The chain recombines TRBV19 with TRBJ2-3; TRBD2 matches 10 bases. J was trimmed by 4 bases and V by 4 bases; bases with no gene match: 11. The CDR3 runs to 17 residues. Germline V gene sequence: CDR1 LNHDA, CDR2 SQIVND (reference sequence). CDR3 in DNA: TGTGCCAGTAGTAGGACCCTAGCGGGGGCGCGGGCAGATACGCAGTATTTT. Protein sequence: CASSRTLAGARADTQYF. Full variable domain (missing parts from reference TRBV19 and TRBJ2-3): DGGITQSPKYLFRKEGQNVTLSCEQNLNHDAMYWYRQDPGQGLRLIYYSQIVNDFQKGDIAEGYSVSREKKESFPLTVTSAQKNPTAFYLCASSRTLAGARADTQYFGPGTRLTVL.

V usage is TRBV2 and J usage is TRBJ2-1; perhaps TRBD1 as D (6 bases). This CDR3 comprises 14 residues. Germline V gene data show CDR1 as SNHLY and CDR2 as FYNNEI. Trimming shortened V by 2 bases and J by 7 bases, and 12 bases separated the two germline ends. The DNA for the CDR3 is TGTGCCAGCAGTGAACTGTCAGGGGCTAATGAGCAGTTCTTC. Amino acid sequence: CASSELSGANEQFF. Together with reference TRBV2 and TRBJ2-1, the CDR3 gives the full variable domain: EPEVTQTPSHQVTQMGQEVILRCVPISNHLYFYWYRQILGQKVEFLVSFYNNEISEKSEIFDDQFSVERPDGSNFTLKIRSTKLEDSAMYFCASSELSGANEQFFGPGTRLTVL.

The gene calls are TRBV5-1 and TRBJ1-6; no clear D gene. The germline CDR1 and CDR2 sequences are SGHRS and YFSETQ. Trimming cost V 0 bases and J 7 bases, with 8 bases left between them. This CDR3 spans 14 amino acids. As DNA, the CDR3 is TGCGCCAGCAGCTTGGGAGGCCCAAATTCACCCCTCCACTTT. Its translation: CASSLGGPNSPLHF.

The rearrangement links TRBV28 to TRBJ1-1; D possibly corresponds to TRBD1 (5 bases). V gave up 6 bases and J gave up 3 bases, with 14 bases separating them. The germline CDR1 and CDR2 sequences are MDHEN and SYDVKM. CDR3 size: 14 residues. Written as DNA, the CDR3 is TGTGCCAGCAGGGAACAGGATTGGGACACTGAAGCTTTCTTT. Translated: CASREQDWDTEAFF. The complete variable domain, with remaining parts taken from reference TRBV28 and TRBJ1-1, reads DVKVTQSSRYLVKRTGEKVFLECVQDMDHENMFWYRQDPGLGLRLIYFSYDVKMKEKGDIPEGYSVSREKKERFSLILESASTNQTSMYLCASREQDWDTEAFFGQGTRLTVV.

The rearrangement links TRBV5-6 to TRBJ1-2, with 8 bases fitting TRBD1. The germline gives CDR1 SGHDT, CDR2 YYEEEE. This CDR3 comprises 14 residues. V gave up 2 bases and J gave up 4 bases; unmatched junction bases: 4. The CDR3 is CASSLQGVLYGYTF. DNA for the CDR3: TGTGCCAGCAGCTTACAGGGGGTTCTCTATGGCTACACCTTC.

The V gene is TRBV19, the J gene TRBJ2-1; TRBD2 agrees at 10 bases. V gave up 4 bases and J gave up 4 bases; unmatched junction bases: 7. Germline V gene sequence: CDR1 LNHDA, CDR2 SQIVND (reference sequence). The CDR3 has 16 residues. This chain's CDR3 is CASSKSSGGLYNEQFF. The CDR3 region has the DNA TGTGCCAGTAGTAAATCTAGCGGGGGCCTTTACAATGAGCAGTTCTTC.

The rearrangement links TRBV7-7 to TRBJ2-5; possible D gene TRBD1, 6 bases. Trimming pared 4 bases from V and 2 bases from J, leaving 14 bases between. CDR3 length equals 15 residues. Per germline, CDR1 SSHAT and CDR2 FNYEAQ (reference sequence). The CDR3: CASSSALTGQETQYF. In nucleotides, the CDR3 is TGTGCCAGCAGCTCAGCCCTGACAGGACAAGAGACCCAGTACTTC.

The chain links TRBV10-3 to TRBJ2-7; unclear D gene. Between the trimmed V and J ends, which lost 6 bases and 2 bases, there was a span of 5 bases. This CDR3 comprises 11 residues. The germline V gene has CDR1 ENHRY and CDR2 SYGVKD. CDR3 in DNA: TGTGCCATCAGGGAGACCTACGAGCAGTACTTC. Its protein product is CAIRETYEQYF.

This clone was counted a single time. The chain joins TRBV6-4 to TRBJ2-3, with TRBD1 matching 8 bases. The CDR3 is 15 amino acids. CDR1 is MRHNA, CDR2 SNTAGT, per germline. With V trimmed by 5 bases and J by 2 bases, 6 bases remained unmatched. This chain's CDR3 is CASSPGTGYTDTQYF. CDR3 in DNA: TGTGCCAGCAGTCCCGGGACAGGTTACACAGATACGCAGTATTTT.